The 15 T cell receptor beta chains listed next were all sequenced from one sample in a study of metastatic and nonmetastatic thyroid tumors. All patients reached thyroid surgery having received no treatment beforehand. With MiXCR, TCRdb called clones anew from the PCR reads. The repertoire holds over 25,000 clones, with around 17% as singletons. Material: blood. The receptor set was obtained from a male donor with papillary thyroid cancer or a benign thyroid nodule (not recorded which). Some clones in this sample may be carry-over from other donors' samples.

The table lists this clone with a few counts. One end of the junction does not line up with germline, which may come from a read error. The rearrangement links TRBV6-2 or TRBV6-3 to TRBJ2-1, with D perhaps TRBD1 or TRBD2 (5 bases each). The CDR3 has 11 amino acids. Germline lookup yields CDR1 MNHEY and CDR2 SVGEGT. The CDR3 nucleotides read TGTGCCAGCAGTCCGGACTTGGGGCTGATCTTC. It codes for CASSPDLGLIF.

This clone was seen ten or more times. V gene TRBV27 combines with J gene TRBJ1-4, with 7 bases fitting TRBD1. V lost 0 bases and J lost 10; bases outside the gene matches: 8. Germline V CDR1 and CDR2: MNHEY, SMNVEV (reference sequence). The CDR3 length is 15 residues. CDR3 loop: CASSLSRQGGGKLFF. The CDR3, as DNA: TGTGCCAGCAGTTTATCAAGACAGGGTGGGGGAAAACTGTTTTTT. Together with reference TRBV27 and TRBJ1-4, the CDR3 gives the full variable domain: EAQVTQNPRYLITVTGKKLTVTCSQNMNHEYMSWYRQDPGLGLRQIYYSMNVEVTDKGDVPEGYKVSRKEKRNFPLILESPSPNQTSLYFCASSLSRQGGGKLFFGSGTQLSVL.

By frequency in the sample, this clone is large. This rearrangement joins TRBV11-2 to TRBJ1-1; D gene uncertain. With 4 bases removed from V and 1 base from J, the gap between germline ends came to 7 bases. Per germline, CDR1 SGHAT and CDR2 FQNNGV. This CDR3 is 13 amino acids long. DNA of the CDR3: TGTGCCAGCAGCTATCACTCGAACACTGAAGCTTTCTTT. The encoded protein is CASSYHSNTEAFF.

This clone has at least ten counts. This chain uses TRBV14 with TRBJ2-1; 12 nucleotides match TRBD1. The CDR3 is 18 residues long. Germline V gene sequence: CDR1 SGHDN, CDR2 FVKESK. After removal of 2 bases from V and 1 base from J, the junction contained 6 bases not matched to a gene. The CDR3 here is CASSQRDRGPFSYNEQFF. The DNA of the CDR3 is TGTGCCAGCAGCCAAAGGGACAGGGGGCCCTTTTCCTACAATGAGCAGTTCTTC.

V usage is TRBV28 and J usage is TRBJ2-7; tentatively, D is TRBD2 (5 bases). Deletions cut 5 bases from V and 2 bases from J, with 13 bases between. The CDR3 consists of 14 residues. Germline V gives CDR1 MDHEN, CDR2 SYDVKM. CDR3 DNA sequence: TGTGCCAGCAGTAACCCAGAGGGAGCCTACGAGCAGTACTTC. Protein sequence: CASSNPEGAYEQYF.

This clone was seen at least ten times. The chain joins TRBV15 to TRBJ2-7, with 9 bases that match TRBD1. The length of the CDR3 is 15 residues. Germline CDR1 and CDR2: LNHNV and YYDKDF (reference sequence). Unmatched junction bases numbered 8, after V lost 0 bases and J lost 8 bases. The CDR3 region is CATSRDSTGGAQQYF. CDR3 nucleotides: TGTGCCACCAGCAGAGATAGCACAGGGGGCGCCCAGCAGTACTTC.

A few counts support this clone. The chain carries TRBV5-1 and TRBJ2-7, with 10 bases aligning to TRBD2. CDR3 length equals 15 residues. V was pared by 2 bases and J by 4 bases, with 6 bases of the junction left unmatched. CDR1 SGHRS and CDR2 YFSETQ come from the germline V gene. CDR3 DNA sequence: TGCGCCAGCAGCTTATACGGGACTAGCGAGTACGAGCAGTACTTC. It codes for CASSLYGTSEYEQYF.

The V call is TRBV5-1, the J call TRBJ2-1, with 11 bases identical to TRBD1. The CDR3 loop spans 15 amino acids. V shed 1 base, J shed 15 bases, and the junction held 12 bases outside the gene matches. The germline CDR1 and CDR2 sequences are SGHRS and YFSETQ. The CDR3 spells CASSLCGTGGEFRFF. DNA of the CDR3: TGCGCCAGCAGCTTGTGTGGGACAGGGGGGGAATTCCGGTTCTTC.

This clone came up many times. CDR3 DNA: TGTGCCAGCAGCACACAGGGGGCGAACACTGAAGCTTTCTTT. This sequence encodes CASSTQGANTEAFF. The chain links TRBV28 to TRBJ1-1, with 9 bases that match TRBD1. CDR3 length: 14 amino acids. Germline lookup yields CDR1 MDHEN and CDR2 SYDVKM. V was pared by 6 bases and J by 1 base, with 3 bases of the junction left unmatched.

In its sample, this clone was seen many times. The rearrangement links TRBV4-1 to TRBJ2-1, with D uncertain. The CDR3 length is 15 residues. The V and J ends lost 3 bases and 0 bases respectively, with 9 bases between them. Looked up from germline, CDR1 is MGHRA and CDR2 is YSYEKL. The CDR3 DNA reads TGCGCCAGCAGCCAGGAATATATCTCCTACAATGAGCAGTTCTTC. Protein: CASSQEYISYNEQFF.

This clone appeared a few times. This chain uses TRBV28 with TRBJ2-7; D tentatively fits TRBD1 or TRBD2 (5 bases each). The ends were cut back, 6 bases at V and 2 bases at J, with 17 bases in the middle. The CDR3 contains 15 residues. CDR1 and CDR2 (germline): MDHEN, SYDVKM. The CDR3 DNA reads TGTGCCAGCAGGTCCGGGACCCAAAATCCCTACGAGCAGTACTTC. Protein: CASRSGTQNPYEQYF.

Notes on this clone: Distinct nucleotide sequences in the sample also encode this CDR3. The rearrangement joins TRBV6-1 to TRBJ1-1; tentatively, D is TRBD1 (5 bases). Germline loops: CDR1 MNHNS, CDR2 SASEGT. The V gene lost 7 bases and the J gene lost 2 bases, with 14 bases spanning the gap. This CDR3 spans 14 amino acids. The CDR3 region has the DNA TGTGCCAGCATCAACGGGGGGGGTAACACTGAAGCTTTCTTT. Translated: CASINGGGNTEAFF.

This clone appeared a few times. The chain carries TRBV28 and TRBJ1-2, with TRBD1 identical over 7 bases. This CDR3 has 14 amino acids. V lost 6 bases and J lost 4; bases outside the gene matches: 8. The germline gives CDR1 MDHEN, CDR2 SYDVKM. CDR3 in DNA: TGTGCCAGCAGCATATCGACAGGGAGCTATGGCTACACCTTC. It is translated as CASSISTGSYGYTF.

This clone has a count of ten or more. The J gene is TRBJ1-2, the V gene TRBV27; 7 positions agree with TRBD1. The CDR3 has 14 residues. With 6 bases clipped from V and 1 base from J, the junction kept 5 bases outside the gene matches. CDR1 and CDR2 from the germline V gene are MNHEY and SMNVEV (reference sequence). The DNA of the CDR3 is TGTGCCAGCAGGGGGACAGCCGGTAACTATGGCTACACCTTC. This translates into CASRGTAGNYGYTF.

The chain carries TRBV7-8 and TRBJ1-1; D possibly corresponds to TRBD1 (6 bases). The ends were cut back, 4 bases at V and 8 bases at J, with 11 bases in the middle. CDR3 length: 12 amino acids. Germline V CDR1 and CDR2: SGHVS, FQNEAQ. The CDR3 DNA is TGTGCCAGCAGCTCGGACAGCGTGGAAGCTTTCTTT. Amino acid sequence: CASSSDSVEAFF.